This T cell receptor beta chain was recorded in a study of blood T cell repertoires in COVID-19. Across the whole study: Spain, Italy and the United States supplied samples that represented acute and convalescent COVID-19.

Categorization into cohorts depended on clinical history that participants reported. Sequencing was performed with immunoSEQ multiplex PCR; in TCRdb, only in-frame clones are kept and a portion is missing. The sample records some 250,000 clones, around 86% being singletons. Only a few counts were recorded for this clone. The CDR3 is made up of 13 amino acids. V was cut by 4 bases and J by 7 bases, with 11 bases left in between. Germline lookup yields CDR1 GTSNPN and CDR2 SVGIG (reference sequence). The rearrangement links TRBV30 to TRBJ1-6; tentatively, D is TRBD1 (6 bases). The sequence came from a woman in her 40s with acute COVID-19. The sample consisted of PBMCs or T cells enriched from blood (not recorded which). In DNA form, the CDR3 reads TGTGCCTGGAATCCGGGACAAAATTCACCCCTCCACTTT. Translated, it gives CAWNPGQNSPLHF. Complete variable domain (other parts from reference TRBV30 and TRBJ1-6): SQTIHQWPATLVQPVGSPLSLECTVEGTSNPNLYWYRQAAGRGLQLLFYSVGIGQISSEVPQNLSASRPQDRQFILSSKKLLLSDSGFYLCAWNPGQNSPLHFGNGTRLTVT.